Shown below are 5 T cell receptor beta chains from a single sample sequenced in a study of blood T cell repertoires in COVID-19. The protocol was immunoSEQ multiplex PCR, while the TCRdb copy is restricted to in-frame clones and leaves out a portion. The sample yields around 97,000 clones, roughly 89% seen once. The sequenced material came from peripheral blood. The receptors were gathered from a human donor in a cohort sampled during active COVID-19.

V is TRBV4-1 and J is TRBJ1-3, with D unresolved. CDR1 and CDR2 (germline): MGHRA, YSYEKL. The V end was cut by 0 bases, the J end by 3 bases, with 9 bases between. CDR3 size: 15 residues. This chain's CDR3 is CASSQDYRVGNTIYF. The CDR3 DNA sequence: TGCGCCAGCAGCCAAGATTACAGAGTTGGAAACACCATATATTTT.

V gene TRBV2 combines with J gene TRBJ1-2, with 8 bases fitting TRBD1. The germline gives CDR1 SNHLY, CDR2 FYNNEI. Trimming cost V 7 bases and J 6 bases; bases outside gene matches: 4. This CDR3 is 12 amino acids long. CDR3 residues: CASTQGVDGYTF. Written as DNA, the CDR3 is TGTGCCAGCACACAGGGGGTGGATGGCTACACCTTC.

V gene TRBV6-5 combines with J gene TRBJ1-1; 8 positions match TRBD1. This CDR3 is built from 15 residues. From germline, CDR1 is MNHEY and CDR2 SVGAGI. Unmatched junction bases numbered 10, after V lost 6 bases and J lost 4 bases. CDR3 coding DNA: TGTGCCAGCAGCCCCCAGGGGGCTCGGGTCACTGAAGCTTTCTTT. This codes for CASSPQGARVTEAFF.

This chain uses TRBV3-1 (or the pseudogene TRBV3-2) with TRBJ1-6; 8 bases are shared with TRBD1. Germline values: CDR1 LGHDT, CDR2 YNNKEL (reference sequence). The trim removed 1 base at V and 12 bases at J, leaving 8 bases unmatched. There are 15 residues in the CDR3. Here the CDR3 reads CASSQASGGVLPLHF. CDR3 coding DNA: TGTGCCAGCAGCCAAGCGTCAGGGGGCGTTTTACCCCTCCACTTT.

Notes on this clone: This same CDR3 is encoded by further DNA sequences in the sample. This chain links TRBV5-1 with TRBJ2-1; D is possibly TRBD2 (6 bases). The germline gives CDR1 SGHRS, CDR2 YFSETQ. This CDR3 spans 15 amino acids. Trimming took off 0 bases at V and 4 bases at J, with 11 bases between the two ends. The CDR3 DNA reads TGCGCCAGCAGCTTGGAGGCGGGATCTTACAATGAGCAGTTCTTC. It is translated as CASSLEAGSYNEQFF.